The present T cell receptor (beta chain) was sequenced within a study of cytomegalovirus exposure and HLA in healthy donors. Study-level results: TCR beta chains associated with HLA were, in a later analysis, more clonally expanded than equally common others. The majority of TCR sequences were rare, yet some public TCRs appeared in many donors.

Nominally healthy donors were sampled, though unrecorded immune exposures were likely. In the PCR, 60 Vbeta and 13 Jbeta primers were used. The protocol was immunoSEQ multiplex PCR, while the TCRdb copy is restricted to in-frame clones and leaves out a portion. The table has about 120,000 clones, roughly 80% seen once. This clone was seen once. The antigen is undetermined. Other DNA sequences in the sample encode the same CDR3. The CDR3 is 11 amino acids. V shed 6 bases and J shed 4 bases, with 10 bases lying between them. Germline V lookup: CDR1 DFQATT, CDR2 SNEGSKA (reference sequence). This rearrangement joins TRBV20-1 to TRBJ2-7; a possible D gene is TRBD2 (5 bases). The sequenced material came from PBMCs. This sequence was found in a man in his fifties or sixties in good health and CMV-seropositive. In DNA form, the CDR3 reads TGCAGTGCCGGAAGCGGTTACGAGCAGTACTTC. Translating it yields CSAGSGYEQYF.